This T cell receptor beta chain was profiled in a study of T cells in Graves' hyperthyroidism and ophthalmopathy. The CDR3 regions of TCR beta were amplified from RNA transcripts. Using the HTBI primer set, a first-round RT-PCR was run on the TCR CDR3. Using its own MiXCR run on the multiplex PCR reads, TCRdb lists one record per CDR3 protein. The data show 400,000 to 600,000 distinct CDR3 sequences, 20% to 25% seen once. The CDR3 runs 14 residues. J was trimmed by 6 bases and V by 6 bases; bases with no gene match: 5. This clonotype came up many times. The chain has TRBV12-3 or TRBV12-4 and TRBJ1-6, with 7 bases fitting TRBD1. The source of this sequence is a man in his late teens or twenties with Graves' hyperthyroidism. Sequencing was performed on blood. The CDR3 region is CASRNRGLNSPLHF. DNA for the CDR3: TGTGCCAGCAGAAACAGGGGCCTTAATTCACCCCTCCACTTT.